These 6 T cell receptor beta chains were sequenced from one sample in a study of shared clonotypes between healthy human individuals. Naive CD8 cells comprised CD45RO-negative, CCR7-positively selected cells, excluding terminally differentiated effector memory CD45RA+ cells. Repertoires were generated with immunoSEQ multiplex PCR, while TCRdb's copy carries only in-frame clones and drops some. The data contain about 2 million clones, about 95% of them singletons. Source material: naive CD8+ T cells sorted from blood. The receptors shown here come from a man aged 18 to 35 in good health.

V usage is TRBV6-6 and J usage is TRBJ1-4; unclear D gene. Trimming removed 4 bases from V and 0 bases from J, with 6 bases in between. The germline gives CDR1 MNHNY, CDR2 SVGAGI (reference sequence). The CDR3 contains 14 residues. The CDR3 region has the DNA TGTGCCAGCAGTTGGGATACAACTAATGAAAAACTGTTTTTT. Protein product: CASSWDTTNEKLFF.

The chain employs TRBV5-6 and TRBJ1-2, with 8 bases lining up with TRBD1. V was pared by 2 bases and J by 4 bases, with 4 bases of the junction left unmatched. This CDR3 is 14 amino acids long. Per the germline V gene, CDR1 is SGHDT and CDR2 is YYEEEE. The CDR3 spells CASSFTGGVYGYTF. DNA of the CDR3: TGTGCCAGCAGCTTTACAGGGGGGGTCTATGGCTACACCTTC. Combining the CDR3 with reference TRBV5-6 and TRBJ1-2 gives the whole variable domain DAGVTQSPTHLIKTRGQQVTLRCSPKSGHDTVSWYQQALGQGPQFIFQYYEEEERQRGNFPDRFSGHQFPNYSSELNVNALLLGDSALYLCASSFTGGVYGYTFGSGTRLTVV.

This chain links TRBV4-3 with TRBJ2-2; the D gene is possibly TRBD1 (6 bases). Germline V CDR1 and CDR2: LGHNA, YSLEER. The CDR3 runs to 17 residues. V lost 0 bases to trimming and J lost 0 bases, with 11 bases between them. The CDR3 DNA is TGCGCCAGCAGCCAAGATGAAGGGGGAGCGAACACCGGGGAGCTGTTTTTT. Protein product: CASSQDEGGANTGELFF.

The V and J genes are TRBV11-2 and TRBJ2-3; D gene ambiguous. The CDR3 covers 15 residues. Trimming took off 5 bases at V and 2 bases at J, with 14 bases between the two ends. CDR1 and CDR2 (germline): SGHAT, FQNNGV. Here the CDR3 reads CASSPGPRNTDTQYF. The CDR3 nucleotides are TGTGCCAGCAGCCCGGGTCCGCGGAACACAGATACGCAGTATTTT.

Concerning this clone itself: This sample also contains other DNA sequences that code for the same CDR3. This chain uses TRBV4-3 with TRBJ1-6; 8 bases are a match to TRBD1. The CDR3 totals 15 residues. The ends lost 4 bases at V and 7 bases at J; junction bases unmatched: 6. Germline-derived CDR1 and CDR2 are LGHNA and YSLEER. CDR3 in amino acids: CASSRLTGDNSPLHF. DNA of the CDR3: TGCGCCAGCAGCCGACTGACAGGGGACAATTCACCCCTCCACTTT.

The rearrangement links TRBV14 to TRBJ1-2; TRBD1 is a possible D gene (5 bases). Per germline, CDR1 SGHDN and CDR2 FVKESK. This CDR3 contains 13 residues. The V end was cut by 2 bases, the J end by 4 bases, with 8 bases between. As DNA, the CDR3 is TGTGCCAGCAGCCAACCGGGGACCTATGGCTACACCTTC. Protein product: CASSQPGTYGYTF.